This record covers a single TCR beta chain. TCRdb keeps only in-frame clones here, not all; method: immunoSEQ multiplex PCR. The repertoire holds around 100,000 clones, with about 95% as singletons. The data are from a study of technical replicates of blood from a handful of donors. From germline, CDR1 is SNHLY and CDR2 FYNNEI. This CDR3 comprises 11 residues. The V end lost 2 bases, the J end lost 11 bases, and 9 bases lay between the germline ends. The sequencing sample was made of T cells isolated from PBMCs. This TCR was recovered from a human donor in good health. V is TRBV2 and J is TRBJ2-5; no reliable D call. The CDR3 DNA is TGTGCCAGCAGTGAACCGGCGGCGCAGTACTTC. As protein: CASSEPAAQYF.